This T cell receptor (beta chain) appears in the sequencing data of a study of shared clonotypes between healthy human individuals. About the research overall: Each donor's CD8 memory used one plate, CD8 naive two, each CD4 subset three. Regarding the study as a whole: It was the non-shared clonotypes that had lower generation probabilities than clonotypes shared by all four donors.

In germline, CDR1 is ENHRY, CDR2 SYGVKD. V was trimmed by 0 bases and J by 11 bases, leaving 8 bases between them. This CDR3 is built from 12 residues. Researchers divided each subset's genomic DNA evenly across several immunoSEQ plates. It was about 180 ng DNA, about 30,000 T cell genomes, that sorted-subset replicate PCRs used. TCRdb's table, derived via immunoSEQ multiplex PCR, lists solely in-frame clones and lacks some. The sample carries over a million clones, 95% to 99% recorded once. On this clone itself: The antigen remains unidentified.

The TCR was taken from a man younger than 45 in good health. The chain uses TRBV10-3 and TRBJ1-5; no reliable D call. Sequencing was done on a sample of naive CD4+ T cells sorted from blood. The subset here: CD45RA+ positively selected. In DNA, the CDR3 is TGTGCCATCAGTGAGTCCGAACGGGCCCAGCATTTT. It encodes CAISESERAQHF.